Listed below are T cell receptor beta chains from one sample, sequenced in a study of blood T cells in healthy people across ages. A single record per CDR3 protein comes from TCRdb applying MiXCR to the 5' RACE reads. This sample has about 680,000 distinct CDR3 sequences; about half occur once, and the top ten carry roughly a third. The material sequenced was blood. These receptors were taken from a woman aged 55 to 70 in good health. Each CDR3 is given with its conserved first and last residue. The order of the fields is clone size, D gene, V gene, J gene, CDR3 protein, CDR3 DNA. The D gene is left open where the match is weak. Only some rows state a clone size, as once, few, many or a class for expanded clones.

few	TRBD1	TRBV7-2	TRBJ2-4	CASSLAWGQQYF	TGTGCCAGCAGCTTAGCGTGGGGACAGCAGTACTTC
NA	NA	TRBV7-2	TRBJ2-7	CASSLGSGTYNEQYF	TGTGCCAGCAGCTTAGGAAGCGGCACCTACAACGAGCAGTACTTC
few	NA	TRBV24-1	TRBJ2-2	CATASGYSNTGELFF	TGTGCCACCGCCAGCGGATATTCGAACACCGGGGAGCTGTTTTTT
few	NA	TRBV9	TRBJ2-7	CASSGMGSDYNEQYF	TGTGCCAGCAGCGGGATGGGTAGCGACTACAATGAGCAGTACTTC
NA	NA	TRBV6-2/TRBV6-3	TRBJ2-1	CASSYSRVAPWVEQFF	TGTGCCAGCAGTTACTCGAGGGTGGCCCCCTGGGTTGAGCAGTTCTTC
NA	TRBD2	TRBV9	TRBJ2-7	CASSVSGLAGVYEQYF	TGTGCCAGCAGCGTATCCGGACTAGCGGGAGTATACGAGCAGTACTTC
many	NA	TRBV7-2	TRBJ1-2	CASSLESGMMANYGYTF	TGTGCCAGCAGCTTAGAGTCAGGGATGATGGCTAACTATGGCTACACCTTC
NA	TRBD2	TRBV9	TRBJ2-1	CASSVGNGGLAGTDEQFF	TGTGCCAGCAGCGTAGGAAATGGGGGACTAGCGGGAACCGATGAGCAGTTCTTC
NA	NA	TRBV15	TRBJ1-2	CATSRDRKLGGYTF	TGTGCCACCAGCAGAGATAGGAAACTCGGAGGCTACACCTTC
once	TRBD2	TRBV7-3	TRBJ2-3	CASSATGLAGVSQYF	TGTGCCAGCAGCGCCACAGGACTAGCGGGAGTTTCGCAGTATTTT
NA	TRBD2	TRBV12-3/TRBV12-4	TRBJ2-5	CASSRVAGVEETQYF	TGTGCCAGCAGCCGAGTAGCGGGAGTCGAGGAGACCCAGTACTTC
NA	NA	TRBV7-9	TRBJ2-1	CASSFPSANNEQFF	TGTGCCAGCAGCTTTCCTAGCGCGAACAATGAGCAGTTCTTC
many	NA	TRBV20-1	TRBJ1-2	CSAIQALYGYTF	TGCAGTGCTATACAGGCTCTTTATGGCTACACCTTC
NA	NA	TRBV21-1	TRBJ2-3	CASSHRRFTGTGVRGGKADTQYF	TGTGCCAGCAGCCATAGAAGATTTACCGGGACAGGGGTTAGAGGAGGCAAGGCAGATACGCAGTATTTT
few	TRBD2	TRBV27	TRBJ2-1	CASSLTIAGGSYNEQFF	TGTGCCAGCAGTTTGACGATAGCGGGAGGATCCTACAATGAGCAGTTCTTC
NA	NA	TRBV10-3	TRBJ2-7	CAIRDSSMNEQYF	TGTGCCATCAGGGACAGCAGCATGAATGAGCAGTACTTC
NA	TRBD1	TRBV20-1	TRBJ2-5	CSAIFQDRARRETQYF	TGCAGTGCTATCTTTCAGGACAGGGCCAGACGGGAGACCCAGTACTTC
NA	NA	TRBV6-5	TRBJ1-1	CASSGRGLNTEAFF	TGTGCCAGCTCGGGGCGAGGGCTAAACACTGAAGCTTTCTTT
NA	TRBD2	TRBV29-1	TRBJ2-1	CSANRAGGTNEQFF	TGCAGCGCCAACAGGGCGGGAGGGACTAATGAGCAGTTCTTC
NA	NA	TRBV2	TRBJ2-4	CASSEAKREQYF	TGTGCCAGCAGTGAAGCGAAGAGGGAGCAGTACTTC
NA	TRBD1	TRBV28	TRBJ2-2	CASSLRTGESFGGELFF	TGTGCTAGCAGTTTAAGGACAGGGGAGAGTTTTGGCGGGGAGCTGTTTTTT
once	TRBD2	TRBV29-1	TRBJ2-7	CSHLRGSLGEQYF	TGCAGCCACCTCCGCGGGAGTTTGGGCGAGCAGTACTTC
NA	TRBD2	TRBV20-1	TRBJ2-1	CSAIRGLAGFNEQFF	TGCAGTGCTATAAGGGGACTAGCGGGTTTCAATGAGCAGTTCTTC
NA	TRBD2	TRBV6-5	TRBJ2-1	CASSYAASGTDEQFF	TGTGCCAGCAGTTACGCGGCTAGCGGAACAGATGAGCAGTTCTTC
NA	TRBD1	TRBV7-3	TRBJ2-7	CASSPQGQGYNEQYF	TGTGCCAGCAGCCCACAGGGGCAGGGTTACAATGAGCAGTACTTC